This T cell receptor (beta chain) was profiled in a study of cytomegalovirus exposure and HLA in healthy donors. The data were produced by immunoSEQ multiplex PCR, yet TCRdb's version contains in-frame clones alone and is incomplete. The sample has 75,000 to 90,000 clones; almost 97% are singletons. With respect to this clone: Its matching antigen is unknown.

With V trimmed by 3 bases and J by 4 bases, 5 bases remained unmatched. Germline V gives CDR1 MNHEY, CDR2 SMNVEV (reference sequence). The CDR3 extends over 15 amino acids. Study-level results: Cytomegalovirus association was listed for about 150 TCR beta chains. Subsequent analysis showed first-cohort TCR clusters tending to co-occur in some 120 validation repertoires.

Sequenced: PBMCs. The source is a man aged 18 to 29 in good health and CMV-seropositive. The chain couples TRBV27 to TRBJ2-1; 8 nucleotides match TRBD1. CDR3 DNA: TGTGCCAGCAGTTTGCGACAGGGGTCTTACAATGAGCAGTTCTTC. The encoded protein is CASSLRQGSYNEQFF.